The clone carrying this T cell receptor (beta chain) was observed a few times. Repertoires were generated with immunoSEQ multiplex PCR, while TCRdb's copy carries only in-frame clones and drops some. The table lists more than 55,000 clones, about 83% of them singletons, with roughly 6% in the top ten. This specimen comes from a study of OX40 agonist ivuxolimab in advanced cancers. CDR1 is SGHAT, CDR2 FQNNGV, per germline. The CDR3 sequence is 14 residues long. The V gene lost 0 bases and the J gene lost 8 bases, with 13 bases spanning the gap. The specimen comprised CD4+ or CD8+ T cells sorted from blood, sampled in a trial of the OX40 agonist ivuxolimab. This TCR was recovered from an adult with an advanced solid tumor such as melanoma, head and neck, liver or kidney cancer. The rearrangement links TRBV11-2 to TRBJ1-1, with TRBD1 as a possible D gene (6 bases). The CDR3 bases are TGTGCCAGCAGCTTAGATCTAAGGGGGGTGGAAGCTTTCTTT. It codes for CASSLDLRGVEAFF.